Listed here is a single T cell receptor (beta chain). Only in-frame clones appear in the TCRdb table, and some are missing; sequencing was by immunoSEQ multiplex PCR. The sample carries some 49,000 clones, 94% recorded once. The data derive from a study of cytomegalovirus exposure and HLA in healthy donors. The V end lost 0 bases, the J end lost 7 bases, and 4 bases lay between the germline ends. Germline assignment: CDR1 MNHEY and CDR2 SVGAGI. The CDR3 extends over 12 amino acids. The chain couples TRBV6-5 to TRBJ1-5; D remains unclear. The source is a woman under 30 in good health and CMV-seropositive. The sequenced sample was PBMCs. The CDR3 bases are TGTGCCAGCAGTTACTCGAGACAGCCCCAGCATTTT. Translated, it gives CASSYSRQPQHF.